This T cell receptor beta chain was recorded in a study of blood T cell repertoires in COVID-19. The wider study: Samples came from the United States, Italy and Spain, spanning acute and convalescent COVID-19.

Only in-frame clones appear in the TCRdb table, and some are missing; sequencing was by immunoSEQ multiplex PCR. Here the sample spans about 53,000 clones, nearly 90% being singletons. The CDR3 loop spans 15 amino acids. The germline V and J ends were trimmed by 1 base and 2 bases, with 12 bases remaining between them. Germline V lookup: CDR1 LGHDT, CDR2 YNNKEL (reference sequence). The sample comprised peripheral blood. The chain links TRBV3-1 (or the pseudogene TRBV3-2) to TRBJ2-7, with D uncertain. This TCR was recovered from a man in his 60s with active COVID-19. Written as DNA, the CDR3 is TGTGCCAGCAGCCAAGGACACCAAGCCCCCTACGAGCAGTACTTC. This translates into CASSQGHQAPYEQYF.